This T cell receptor beta chain emerged from a study of blood T cell repertoires in COVID-19. Study summary: The study drew acute and convalescent COVID-19 samples from the United States, Italy and Spain.

The V gene's germline CDR1 is SGHAT and CDR2 FQNNGV. This CDR3 region has 14 residues. V trimming: 1 base; J trimming: 9 bases; junction bases outside the gene matches: 6. Original processing notes: By means of reference gene primer amplification, nucleated cell counts were estimated. Clones were sequenced by immunoSEQ multiplex PCR, and TCRdb holds only the in-frame ones, with some missing. V, J and clone size reflect that table, while D and trimming were determined from the DNA. Of some 170,000 clones listed, approximately 78% are singletons. The TCR sequence derives from a human donor in a cohort sampled during active COVID-19. Sequencing input: peripheral blood. The V call is TRBV11-2, the J call TRBJ2-1, with 7 bases fitting TRBD2. CDR3 in amino acids: CASSLVSGAGEQFF. In DNA form, the CDR3 reads TGTGCCAGCAGCTTAGTAAGCGGGGCGGGTGAGCAGTTCTTC.